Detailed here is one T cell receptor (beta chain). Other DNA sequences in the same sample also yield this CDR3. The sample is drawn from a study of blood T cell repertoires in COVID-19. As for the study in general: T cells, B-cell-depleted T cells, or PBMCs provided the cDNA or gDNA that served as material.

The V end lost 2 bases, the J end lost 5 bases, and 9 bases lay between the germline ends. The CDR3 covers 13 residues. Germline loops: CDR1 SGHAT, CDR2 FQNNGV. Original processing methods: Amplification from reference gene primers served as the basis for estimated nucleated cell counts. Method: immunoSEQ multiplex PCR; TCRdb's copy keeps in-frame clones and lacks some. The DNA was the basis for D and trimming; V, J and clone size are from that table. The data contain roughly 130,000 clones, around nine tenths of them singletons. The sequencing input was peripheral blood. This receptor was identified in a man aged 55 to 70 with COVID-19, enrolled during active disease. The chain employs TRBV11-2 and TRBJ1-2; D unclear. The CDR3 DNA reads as TGTGCCAGCAGCTTACGCGGAGAGTATGGCTACACCTTC. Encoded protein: CASSLRGEYGYTF.